These T cell receptor beta chains were read from a single sample in a study of T cell responses to AZD1222 COVID-19 vaccine. The repertoire was sequenced with immunoSEQ multiplex PCR; TCRdb's copy has only in-frame clones and lacks some. Here the sample spans 150,000 to 200,000 clones, just over 90% being singletons. The sequencing used peripheral blood, collected 28 days after the second AZD1222 dose. The receptors here all came from an adult who received the AZD1222 COVID-19 vaccine. The CDR3 runs from the conserved cysteine through the conserved F or W. Each record gives: D gene, V gene, J gene, clone size, CDR3 DNA, CDR3 protein. D genes are given only for firm matches. Clone size, where shown, is once, few, many, or a class for clones that have expanded.

>TRBD1|TRBV5-1|TRBJ1-1|.
TGCGCCAGCAGCGATACCAGACAGGGTGGGACTGAAGCTTTCTTT
CASSDTRQGGTEAFF
>TRBD1|TRBV4-1|TRBJ2-4|.
TGCGCCAGCAGCGGGACAGTTATTGTTGACATTCAGTACTTC
CASSGTVIVDIQYF
>TRBD2|TRBV15|TRBJ2-1|.
TGTGCCACCAGCAGAGATGTGGGGAGACTAGCTGTGGAGCAGTTCTTC
CATSRDVGRLAVEQFF
>.|TRBV29-1|TRBJ1-2|once
TGCAGCGCTAGATCCGGTACTAACTATGGCTACACCTTC
CSARSGTNYGYTF
>TRBD2|TRBV5-1|TRBJ2-1|.
TGCGCCAGCAGCATCGGACTAGCGGGAGTTCGTGACGAGCAGTTCTTC
CASSIGLAGVRDEQFF
>.|TRBV28|TRBJ2-7|.
TGTGCCAGCAGTTTAACCCGGGTCCCCTACGAGCAGTACTTC
CASSLTRVPYEQYF
>.|TRBV3-1/TRBV3-2|TRBJ1-4|.
TGTGCCAGCAGCCAACTCGAGGAGGGTGTGGGTGAAAAACTGTTTTTT
CASSQLEEGVGEKLFF
>.|TRBV7-2|TRBJ1-1|.
TGTGCCAGCAGCTTAGGAGACCAACTGTCACATGTAGGAGAAGCTTTCTTT
CASSLGDQLSHVGEAFF
>TRBD1|TRBV28|TRBJ1-2|.
TGTGCCAGCAGTGACGGACAGGGACCTAACTATGGCTACACCTTC
CASSDGQGPNYGYTF
>.|TRBV7-8|TRBJ1-1|once
TGTGCCAGCAGCTTACGGGGTCTTAACACTGAAGCTTTCTTT
CASSLRGLNTEAFF
>.|TRBV19|TRBJ1-1|.
TGTGCCAGTAGTCTATCGGGCAGGATCGACACTGAAGCTTTCTTT
CASSLSGRIDTEAFF
>.|TRBV4-1|TRBJ1-1|.
TGCGCCAGCACCCAATCAGGGATGAACACTGAAGCTTTCTTT
CASTQSGMNTEAFF
>.|TRBV14|TRBJ1-1|few
TGTGCCAGCAGCCTCGGTGGTGACTTTGAAGCTTTCTTT
CASSLGGDFEAFF
>TRBD2|TRBV3-1/TRBV3-2|TRBJ2-5|.
TGTGCCAGCAGCCAAGAGGATAGCGGGCCCCCCGGGACCCAGTACTTC
CASSQEDSGPPGTQYF
>.|TRBV10-1|TRBJ2-7|.
TGCGCCAGCAGTAACGGAGGGGGGTACGAGCAGTACTTC
CASSNGGGYEQYF
>.|TRBV6-6|TRBJ1-5|.
TGTGCCAGCAGTTACGTTCAGGGGAGCAATCAGCCCCAGCATTTT
CASSYVQGSNQPQHF
>.|TRBV19|TRBJ2-5|.
TGTGCCAGTAGTATAGTAGGGCAGGGCGCCTCACAAGAGACCCAGTACTTC
CASSIVGQGASQETQYF
>.|TRBV14|TRBJ1-1|.
TGTGCCAGCAGCCGAGCGGGGGGGATAATGAACACTGAAGCTTTCTTT
CASSRAGGIMNTEAFF
>.|TRBV27|TRBJ1-1|.
TGTGCCAGCAGTTTCGAGGGAGCTGAAGCTTTCTTT
CASSFEGAEAFF
>.|TRBV3-1/TRBV3-2|TRBJ1-5|.
TGTGCCAGCAGCCCGACCCTGGGTGGTCAGCCCCAGCATTTT
CASSPTLGGQPQHF
>TRBD2|TRBV3-1/TRBV3-2|TRBJ2-1|.
TGTGCCAGCAGCCAAGGACTAGCGGGGGCCGCCGAGCAGTTCTTC
CASSQGLAGAAEQFF
>.|TRBV3-1/TRBV3-2|TRBJ1-1|few
TGTGCCAGCAGCCTTAACACTGAAGCTTTCTTT
CASSLNTEAFF
>.|TRBV2|TRBJ1-5|.
TGTGCCAGCAGTGAGACACCCAGGGCGAATCAGCCCCAGCATTTT
CASSETPRANQPQHF
>.|TRBV5-4|TRBJ2-2|once
TGTGCCAGCAGCCCCGGGACCCCTAACACCGGGGAGCTGTTTTTT
CASSPGTPNTGELFF
>TRBD1|TRBV9|TRBJ2-7|.
TGTGCCAGCAGCGCGGATTCCGGGACAGCTTTCTACGAGCAGTACTTC
CASSADSGTAFYEQYF
>.|TRBV5-1|TRBJ2-7|.
TGCGCCAGCCGGGTGGGGGGCGCCATAGTCTCCTACGAGCAGTACTTC
CASRVGGAIVSYEQYF
>TRBD1|TRBV3-1/TRBV3-2|TRBJ1-6|.
TGTGCCAGCAGCCAACTGGGACAGGGAGGATTATCCCTCCACTTT
CASSQLGQGGLSLHF
>TRBD1|TRBV5-4|TRBJ1-2|.
TGTGCCAGCAGCTTGCCCCATCGACAGGGTCCAGACTATGGCTACACCTTC
CASSLPHRQGPDYGYTF
>.|TRBV6-1|TRBJ2-5|once
TGTGCCAGCAGTGAAGTCCCCTTTGGTGGGACCCAGTACTTC
CASSEVPFGGTQYF
>TRBD2|TRBV28|TRBJ2-7|.
TGTGCCAGCAGACCCCATAGCGGGAGGTTGGGGGAGCAGTACTTC
CASRPHSGRLGEQYF
>TRBD2|TRBV24-1|TRBJ2-7|.
TGTGCCACCAGTGACTCGGGACTAGCGGGGGGGCAGTCCTACGAGCAGTACTTC
CATSDSGLAGGQSYEQYF
>.|TRBV5-4|TRBJ1-2|.
TGTGCCAGCAGCTCCGACGGGGTGGGTGGCTACACCTTC
CASSSDGVGGYTF
>TRBD2|TRBV6-2/TRBV6-3|TRBJ2-7|.
TGTGCCAGCAGCCCCAGGACTAGCGGCTACTACGAGCAGTACTTC
CASSPRTSGYYEQYF
>.|TRBV25-1|TRBJ2-2|.
TGTGCCAGCAGTGACAGACATAACACCGGGGAGCTGTTTTTT
CASSDRHNTGELFF
>TRBD1|TRBV19|TRBJ2-1|.
TGTGCCAGTAGTATGAGGGGACAGGGCTTGACACTTAATGAGCAGTTCTTC
CASSMRGQGLTLNEQFF
>TRBD2|TRBV6-2/TRBV6-3|TRBJ2-7|.
TGTGCCAGCAGTTACACGACTAGCGGGAAAGAGCAGTACTTC
CASSYTTSGKEQYF
>.|TRBV10-3|TRBJ1-2|.
TGTGCCATCACCACCCCCGGACGGACCAATGGCTACACCTTC
CAITTPGRTNGYTF
>.|TRBV12-3/TRBV12-4|TRBJ2-7|.
TGTGCCAGCAGTGTCCGGGACTACGAGCAGTACTTC
CASSVRDYEQYF
>.|TRBV3-1/TRBV3-2|TRBJ1-2|.
TGTGCCAGCAGCCAAGAGGCGTCCCCTACTAACTATGGCTACACCTTC
CASSQEASPTNYGYTF
>.|TRBV5-5|TRBJ1-5|.
TGTGCCAGCAGCTTGGGACCAGAGGGCAATCAGCCCCAGCATTTT
CASSLGPEGNQPQHF
>TRBD1|TRBV10-2|TRBJ2-1|.
TGCGCCAGCAGTGTTAGGACAGGGTCGAATGAGCAGTTCTTC
CASSVRTGSNEQFF
>.|TRBV6-2/TRBV6-3|TRBJ2-7|.
TGTGCCAGCAGTTACCGTCAGGGCCTCTTATACGAGCAGTACTTC
CASSYRQGLLYEQYF
>.|TRBV24-1|TRBJ2-2|.
TGTGCCACCAGTGACCCGAACACCGGGGAGCTGTTTTTT
CATSDPNTGELFF
>.|TRBV28|TRBJ1-5|.
TGTGCCAGCAGCGACCTCCGGGGTCAGCCCCAGCATTTT
CASSDLRGQPQHF
>.|TRBV6-6|TRBJ1-6|.
TGTGCCAGCAGTTACTACTCGAGTAGCTCACCCCTCCACTTT
CASSYYSSSSPLHF
>.|TRBV7-8|TRBJ1-5|.
TGTGCCAGCAGCGCGTCCGGGGTTAGCAATCAGCCCCAGCATTTT
CASSASGVSNQPQHF
>.|TRBV6-5|TRBJ2-7|.
TGTGCCAGCAGTTCCACCTGGGTTGGGGGGTTCTACGAGCAGTACTTC
CASSSTWVGGFYEQYF
>.|TRBV28|TRBJ1-3|.
TGTGCCAGCAGGGTCTCTGGAAACACCATATATTTT
CASRVSGNTIYF
>TRBD2|TRBV6-2/TRBV6-3|TRBJ2-3|.
TGTGCCAGCAGTTACGCGGGGGGTCCAGGGACGCAGTATTTT
CASSYAGGPGTQYF